This T cell receptor (beta chain) derives from a study of beta chain features in type 1 diabetes. Whole-study context: No patient-donor differences in age, gender, total cells or subset yield.

Isolated RNA was reverse transcribed in full, so expressed TCRB transcripts were sequenced. Sequencing was performed with immunoSEQ multiplex PCR; in TCRdb, only in-frame clones are kept and a portion is missing. The sample has 300,000 or so clones, approximately 9.9% seen once. Looked up from germline, CDR1 is SGHVS and CDR2 is FQNEAQ. This CDR3 has 14 residues. With 1 base removed from V and 2 bases from J, the gap between germline ends came to 6 bases. Overall study findings and caveats: Researchers report that Type 1 diabetes patients had moderately but significantly shorter TCRB CDR3s across all four CD4+ subsets. The study found that naive, central memory and Treg TCRB repertoires appeared more similar in patients than in healthy donors. Cells that show high TCR expression could be over-represented by cDNA sequencing.

For this clone: Its antigen is currently unknown.

The sequence was obtained from a man in his thirties or forties with type 1 diabetes. V usage is TRBV7-8 and J usage is TRBJ1-3; D call uncertain. Sequenced material: central memory CD4+ T cells from blood. The DNA for the CDR3 is TGTGCCAGCAGCTTAGGAGGGCCTGGAAACACCATATATTTT. Protein: CASSLGGPGNTIYF.